The T cell receptor (beta chain) under discussion was sequenced for a study of blood T cell repertoires in COVID-19. Study summary: What the recovered Cohort 3 donors had was two negative PCRs, clearance, or symptom resolution.

Per the original methods: Quantification of nucleated cells was approximated via reference gene primer amplification. Profiling relied on immunoSEQ multiplex PCR, and the TCRdb table lists in-frame clones only, not all of them. Clonal size and the V and J genes are those of that table, whereas D and trimming came from the DNA. The repertoire includes around 300,000 clones, about 88% of them detected once, and approximately 2% sits in the top ten. To note about this clone: Within the sample, other DNA sequences also encode this same CDR3.

The participants were between roughly 18 and 90 years old and came from some 23 US areas. Participants reported their clinical history, and cohort assignment relied on those reports. The ends were cut back, 3 bases at V and 1 base at J, with 9 bases in the middle. CDR3 length: 13 residues. The germline CDR1 and CDR2 sequences are GTSNPN and SVGIG (reference sequence). Sequencing used PBMCs or T cells enriched from blood (not recorded which). This clonotype originated in a woman aged 55-75 years in a cohort exposed to, infected with or recovered from COVID-19 (not recorded which). The chain joins TRBV30 to TRBJ1-2, with unresolved D. In DNA, the CDR3 is TGTGCCTGGAGCCTCGGGATTAACTATGGCTACACCTTC. Encoded protein: CAWSLGINYGYTF.